The present T cell receptor beta chain was sequenced within a study of CD8 T cells in Susac syndrome. CD8+ and CD4+ T cells circulating in blood were sequenced for TCR beta. The V and J ends lost 0 bases and 2 bases, in that order; junction bases with no gene match: 4. CDR3 size: 15 residues. CDR1 SGHAT and CDR2 FQNNGV come from the germline V gene. Random hexamers primed reverse transcription of about 0.5 to 1 ug RNA. The amplification used immunoSEQ multiplex PCR on TCR beta CDR3; it spanned 54 Vbeta and 13 Jbeta. One entry per CDR3 protein results from TCRdb running MiXCR on the immunoSEQ multiplex PCR reads. Among roughly 330,000 distinct CDR3 sequences, around 90% were seen once, and the ten largest hold approximately 0.065%.

The chain combines TRBV11-2 with TRBJ2-7; the match to TRBD2 covers 7 bases. The sequence derives from a human donor with multiple sclerosis. Sequencing input: CD4+ T cells from PBMCs. The CDR3 DNA reads as TGTGCCAGCAGCTTAGAACTAGCGCTTACCTACGAGCAGTACTTC. It translates to CASSLELALTYEQYF.